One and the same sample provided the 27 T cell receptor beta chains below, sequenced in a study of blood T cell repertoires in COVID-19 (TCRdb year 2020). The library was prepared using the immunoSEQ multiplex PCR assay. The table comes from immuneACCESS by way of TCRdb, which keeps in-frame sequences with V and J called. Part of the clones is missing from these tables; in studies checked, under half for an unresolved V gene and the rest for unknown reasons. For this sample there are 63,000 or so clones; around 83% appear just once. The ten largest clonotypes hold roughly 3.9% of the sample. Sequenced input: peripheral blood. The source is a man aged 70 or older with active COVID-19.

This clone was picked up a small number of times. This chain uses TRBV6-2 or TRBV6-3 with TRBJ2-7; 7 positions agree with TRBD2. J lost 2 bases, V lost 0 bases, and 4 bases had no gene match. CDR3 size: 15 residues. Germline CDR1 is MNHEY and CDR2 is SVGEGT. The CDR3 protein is CASSYSGGIPYEQYF. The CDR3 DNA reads TGTGCCAGCAGTTACTCGGGGGGGATCCCCTACGAGCAGTACTTC.

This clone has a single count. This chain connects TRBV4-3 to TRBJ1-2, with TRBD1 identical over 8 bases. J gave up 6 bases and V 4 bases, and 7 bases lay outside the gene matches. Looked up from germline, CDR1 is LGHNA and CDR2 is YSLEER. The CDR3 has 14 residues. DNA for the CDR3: TGCGCCAGCAGCCCCCGACAGGGGAGGGATGGCTACACCTTC. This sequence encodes CASSPRQGRDGYTF.

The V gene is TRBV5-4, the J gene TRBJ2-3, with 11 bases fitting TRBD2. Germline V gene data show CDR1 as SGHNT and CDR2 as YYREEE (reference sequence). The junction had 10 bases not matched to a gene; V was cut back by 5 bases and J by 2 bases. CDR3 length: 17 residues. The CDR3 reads CASRDPGLAANTDTQYF. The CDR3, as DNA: TGTGCCAGCAGGGACCCGGGACTAGCGGCAAACACAGATACGCAGTATTTT. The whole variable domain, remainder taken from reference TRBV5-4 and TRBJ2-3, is ETGVTQSPTHLIKTRGQQVTLRCSSQSGHNTVSWYQQALGQGPQFIFQYYREEENGRGNFPPRFSGLQFPNYSSELNVNALELDDSALYLCASRDPGLAANTDTQYFGPGTRLTVL.

The CDR3 coding sequence is TGTGCCAGCAGCGCCAGGGGCGGCGCGCAGTATTTT. Protein product: CASSARGGAQYF. The V call is TRBV7-3, the J call TRBJ2-3; weak D call: TRBD1 (6 bases). The CDR3 is 12 residues long. V lost 5 bases, J lost 10 bases, and 13 bases lay in between. The V gene's germline CDR1 is SGHTA and CDR2 FQGTGA.

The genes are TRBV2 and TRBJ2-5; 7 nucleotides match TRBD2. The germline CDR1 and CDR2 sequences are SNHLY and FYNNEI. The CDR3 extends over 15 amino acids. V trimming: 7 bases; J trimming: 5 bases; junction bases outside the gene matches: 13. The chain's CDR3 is CASNGQGLEGETQYF. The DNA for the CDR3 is TGTGCCAGCAACGGACAAGGACTAGAGGGGGAGACCCAGTACTTC.

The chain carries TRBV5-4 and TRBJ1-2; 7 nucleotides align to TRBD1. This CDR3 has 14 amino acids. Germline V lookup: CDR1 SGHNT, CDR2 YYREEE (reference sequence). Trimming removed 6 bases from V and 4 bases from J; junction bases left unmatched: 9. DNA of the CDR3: TGTGCCAGCATCCCGGACAGGTCGAGCTATGGCTACACCTTC. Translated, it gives CASIPDRSSYGYTF.

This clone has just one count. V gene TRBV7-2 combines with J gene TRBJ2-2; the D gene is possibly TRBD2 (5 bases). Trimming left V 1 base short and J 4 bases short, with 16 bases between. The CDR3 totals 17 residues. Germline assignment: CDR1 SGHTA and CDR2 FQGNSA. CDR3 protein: CASSLGGRGWGTGELFF. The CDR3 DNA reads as TGTGCCAGCAGCTTAGGAGGGCGCGGGTGGGGCACCGGGGAGCTGTTTTTT. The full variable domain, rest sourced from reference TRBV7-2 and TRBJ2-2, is GAGVSQSPSNKVTEKGKDVELRCDPISGHTALYWYRQSLGQGLEFLIYFQGNSAPDKSGLPSDRFSAERTGGSVSTLTIQRTQQEDSAVYLCASSLGGRGWGTGELFFGEGSRLTVL.

The CDR3 coding sequence is TGTGCCAGCAGCTTGGCCAGGACAGGTTCCTATGGCTACACCTTC. Residues: CASSLARTGSYGYTF. The V call is TRBV7-9, the J call TRBJ1-2; 7 bases fit TRBD1. The V and J ends lost 3 bases and 4 bases, in that order; junction bases with no gene match: 8. The germline CDR1 and CDR2 sequences are SEHNR and FQNEAQ (reference sequence). This CDR3 has 15 residues.

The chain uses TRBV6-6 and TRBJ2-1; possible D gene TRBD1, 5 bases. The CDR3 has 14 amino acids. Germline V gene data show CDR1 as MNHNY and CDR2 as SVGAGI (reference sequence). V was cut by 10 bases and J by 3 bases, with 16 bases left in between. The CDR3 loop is CATTPTVFYNEQFF. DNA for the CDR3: TGTGCCACCACACCGACAGTTTTCTACAATGAGCAGTTCTTC.

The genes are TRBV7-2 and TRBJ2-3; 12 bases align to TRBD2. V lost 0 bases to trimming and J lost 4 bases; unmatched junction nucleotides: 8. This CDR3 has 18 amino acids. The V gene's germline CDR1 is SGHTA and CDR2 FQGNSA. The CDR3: CASSLARLAGGPADTQYF. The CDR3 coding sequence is TGTGCCAGCAGCTTAGCGCGTCTAGCGGGAGGGCCCGCAGATACGCAGTATTTT.

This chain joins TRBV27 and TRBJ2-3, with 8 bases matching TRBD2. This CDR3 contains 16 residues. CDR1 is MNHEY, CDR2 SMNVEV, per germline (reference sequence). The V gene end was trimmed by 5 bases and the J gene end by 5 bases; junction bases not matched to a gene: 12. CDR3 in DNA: TGTGCCAGCAGTCGAGGGACTAGGGGTTCGGGAGATACGCAGTATTTT. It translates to CASSRGTRGSGDTQYF.

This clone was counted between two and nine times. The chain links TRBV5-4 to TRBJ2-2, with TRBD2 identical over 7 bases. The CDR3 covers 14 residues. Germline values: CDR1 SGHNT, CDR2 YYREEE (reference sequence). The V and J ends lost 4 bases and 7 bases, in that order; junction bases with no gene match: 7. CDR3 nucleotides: TGTGCCAGCAGCGACCGACTAGCCCGCGGGGAGCTGTTTTTT. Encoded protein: CASSDRLARGELFF.

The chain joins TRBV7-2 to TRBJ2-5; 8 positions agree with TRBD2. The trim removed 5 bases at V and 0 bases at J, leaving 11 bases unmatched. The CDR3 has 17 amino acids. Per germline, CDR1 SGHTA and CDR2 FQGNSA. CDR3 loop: CASSPGGALRNQETQYF. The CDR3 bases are TGTGCCAGCAGCCCCGGGGGGGCCCTGAGAAACCAAGAGACCCAGTACTTC.

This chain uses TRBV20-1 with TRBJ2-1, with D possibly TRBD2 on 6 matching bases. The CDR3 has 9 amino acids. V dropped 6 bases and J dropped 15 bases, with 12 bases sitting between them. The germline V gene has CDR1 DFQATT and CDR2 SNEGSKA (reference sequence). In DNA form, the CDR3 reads TGCAGTGCCGGAGGGCCTGGGTTCTTC. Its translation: CSAGGPGFF.

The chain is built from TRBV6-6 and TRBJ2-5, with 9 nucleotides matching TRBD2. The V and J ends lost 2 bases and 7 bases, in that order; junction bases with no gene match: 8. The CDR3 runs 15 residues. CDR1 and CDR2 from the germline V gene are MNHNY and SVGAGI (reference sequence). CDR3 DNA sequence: TGTGCCAGCAGTTACGGGACTAGCATAAGCGGGACCCAGTACTTC. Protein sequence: CASSYGTSISGTQYF.

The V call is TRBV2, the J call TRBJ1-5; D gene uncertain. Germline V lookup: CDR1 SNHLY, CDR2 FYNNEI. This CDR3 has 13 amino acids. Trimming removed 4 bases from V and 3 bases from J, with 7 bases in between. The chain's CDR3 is CASSVGPNQPQHF. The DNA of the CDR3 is TGTGCCAGCAGTGTCGGTCCCAATCAGCCCCAGCATTTT.

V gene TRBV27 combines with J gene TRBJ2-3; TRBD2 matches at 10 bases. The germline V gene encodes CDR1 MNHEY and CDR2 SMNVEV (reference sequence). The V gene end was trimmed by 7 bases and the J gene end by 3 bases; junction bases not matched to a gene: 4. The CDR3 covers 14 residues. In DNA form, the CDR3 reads TGTGCCAGCACCACGACTAGCGGGACAGATACGCAGTATTTT. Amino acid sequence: CASTTTSGTDTQYF.

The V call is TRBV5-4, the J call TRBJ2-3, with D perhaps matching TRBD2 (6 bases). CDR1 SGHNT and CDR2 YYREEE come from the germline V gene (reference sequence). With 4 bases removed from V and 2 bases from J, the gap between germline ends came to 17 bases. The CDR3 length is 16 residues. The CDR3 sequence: CASSPDVGRDTDTQYF. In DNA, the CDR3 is TGTGCCAGCAGCCCCGATGTCGGGCGGGACACAGATACGCAGTATTTT.

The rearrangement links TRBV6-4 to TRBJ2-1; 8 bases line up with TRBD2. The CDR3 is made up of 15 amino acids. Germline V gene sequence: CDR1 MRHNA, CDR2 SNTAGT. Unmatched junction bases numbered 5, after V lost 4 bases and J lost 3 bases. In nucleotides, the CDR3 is TGTGCCAGCAGTGTGGGTCTAGCGGGCTACAATGAGCAGTTCTTC. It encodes CASSVGLAGYNEQFF.

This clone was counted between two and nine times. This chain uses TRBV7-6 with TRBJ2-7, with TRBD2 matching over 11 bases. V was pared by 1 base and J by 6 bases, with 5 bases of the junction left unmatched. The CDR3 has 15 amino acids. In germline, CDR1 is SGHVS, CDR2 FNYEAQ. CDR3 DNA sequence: TGTGCCAGCAGCTTAGGTGGTCTAGCGGGAGGCGAGCAGTACTTC. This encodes CASSLGGLAGGEQYF.

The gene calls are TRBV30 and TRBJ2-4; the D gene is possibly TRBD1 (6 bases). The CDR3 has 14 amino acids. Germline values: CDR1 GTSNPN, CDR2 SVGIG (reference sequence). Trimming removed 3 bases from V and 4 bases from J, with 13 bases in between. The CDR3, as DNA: TGTGCCTGGAGCTCCAGGGGCAGGAAAAACATTCAGTACTTC. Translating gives CAWSSRGRKNIQYF.

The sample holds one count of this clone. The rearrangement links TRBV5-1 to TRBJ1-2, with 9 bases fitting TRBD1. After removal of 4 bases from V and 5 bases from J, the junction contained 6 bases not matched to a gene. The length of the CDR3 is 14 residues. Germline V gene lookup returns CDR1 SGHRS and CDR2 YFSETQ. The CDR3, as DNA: TGCGCCAGCAGCATACAGGGGGCAGGGTATGGCTACACCTTC. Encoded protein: CASSIQGAGYGYTF.

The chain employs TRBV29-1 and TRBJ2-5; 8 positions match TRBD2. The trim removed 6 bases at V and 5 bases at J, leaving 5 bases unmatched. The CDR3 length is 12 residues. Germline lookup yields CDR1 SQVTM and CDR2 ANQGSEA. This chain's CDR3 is CSVGTRGETQYF. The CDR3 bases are TGCAGCGTCGGGACTAGGGGGGAGACCCAGTACTTC.

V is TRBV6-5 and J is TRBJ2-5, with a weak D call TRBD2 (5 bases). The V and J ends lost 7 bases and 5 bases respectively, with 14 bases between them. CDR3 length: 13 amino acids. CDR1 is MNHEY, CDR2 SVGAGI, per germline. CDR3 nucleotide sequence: TGTGCCAGCAACCCCACTAGTGGGGAGACCCAGTACTTC. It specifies CASNPTSGETQYF.

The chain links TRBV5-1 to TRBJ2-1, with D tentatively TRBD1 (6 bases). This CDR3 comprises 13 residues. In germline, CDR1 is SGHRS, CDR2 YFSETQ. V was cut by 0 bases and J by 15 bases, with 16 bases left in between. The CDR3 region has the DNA TGCGCCAGCAGCTTGGCGATGGGGGCAGAGGGGTTCTTC. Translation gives CASSLAMGAEGFF.

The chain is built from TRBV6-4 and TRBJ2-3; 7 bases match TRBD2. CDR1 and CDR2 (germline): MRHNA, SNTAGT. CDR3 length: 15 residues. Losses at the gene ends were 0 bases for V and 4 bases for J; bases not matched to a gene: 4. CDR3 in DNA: TGTGCCAGCAGTGACTCAGGTCGGGGGGCAGATACGCAGTATTTT. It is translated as CASSDSGRGADTQYF.

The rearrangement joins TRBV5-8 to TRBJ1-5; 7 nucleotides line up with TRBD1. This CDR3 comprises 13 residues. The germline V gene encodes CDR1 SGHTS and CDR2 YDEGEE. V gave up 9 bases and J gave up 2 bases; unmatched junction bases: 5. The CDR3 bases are TGTGCCACCTCAGACAGGGGCAATCAGCCCCAGCATTTT. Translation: CATSDRGNQPQHF.